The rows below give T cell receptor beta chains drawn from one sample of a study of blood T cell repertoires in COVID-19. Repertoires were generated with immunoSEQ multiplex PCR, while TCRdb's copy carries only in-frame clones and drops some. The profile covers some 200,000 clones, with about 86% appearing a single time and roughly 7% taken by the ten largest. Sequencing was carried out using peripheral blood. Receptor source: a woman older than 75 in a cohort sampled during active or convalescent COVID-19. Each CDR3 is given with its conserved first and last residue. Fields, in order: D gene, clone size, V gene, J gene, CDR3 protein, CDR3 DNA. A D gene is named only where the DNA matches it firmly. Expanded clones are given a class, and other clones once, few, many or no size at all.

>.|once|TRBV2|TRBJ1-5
CASSEAPGVANQPQHF
TGTGCCAGCAGTGAAGCCCCCGGGGTAGCAAATCAGCCCCAGCATTTT
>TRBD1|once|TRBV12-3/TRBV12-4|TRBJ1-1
CASSLLRGTEAFF
TGTGCCAGCAGCCTACTCAGGGGGACTGAAGCTTTCTTT
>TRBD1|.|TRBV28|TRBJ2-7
CASSFSDRGGEQYF
TGTGCCAGCAGTTTCTCGGACAGGGGGGGCGAGCAGTACTTC
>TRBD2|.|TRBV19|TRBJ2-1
CASTHRRGLAGGPGNEQFF
TGTGCCAGTACCCATAGAAGGGGACTAGCGGGGGGGCCGGGTAATGAGCAGTTCTTC
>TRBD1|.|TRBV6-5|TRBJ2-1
CASRSGTGGSAGFF
TGTGCCAGCAGGTCCGGGACAGGGGGCTCAGCTGGGTTCTTC
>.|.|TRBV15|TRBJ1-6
CATSKYRERGSPLHF
TGTGCCACCAGCAAGTACAGGGAAAGAGGGTCACCCCTCCACTTT
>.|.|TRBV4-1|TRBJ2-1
CASSETGGTSGILNNEQFF
TGCGCCAGCAGCGAGACAGGGGGAACTAGCGGGATCCTGAACAATGAGCAGTTCTTC
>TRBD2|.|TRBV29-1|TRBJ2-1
CSVLGAGLEEQFF
TGCAGCGTTTTAGGAGCGGGACTGGAGGAGCAGTTCTTC
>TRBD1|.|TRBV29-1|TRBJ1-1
CSGSRGRVTEAFF
TGCAGCGGCAGCAGGGGGCGGGTGACTGAAGCTTTCTTT
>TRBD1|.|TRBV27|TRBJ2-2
CASSLRRQGGAGELFF
TGTGCCAGCAGTTTACGTCGACAGGGTGGGGCCGGGGAGCTGTTTTTT
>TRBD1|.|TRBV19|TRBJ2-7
CASSIDRGYSYEQYF
TGTGCCAGTAGTATAGACAGGGGGTACTCCTACGAGCAGTACTTC
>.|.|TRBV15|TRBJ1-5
CATSRGGRRNQPQHF
TGTGCCACCAGCAGAGGGGGGAGGAGGAATCAGCCCCAGCATTTT
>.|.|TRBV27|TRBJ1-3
CASSSDGSSGNTIYF
TGTGCCAGCAGTTCCGACGGGAGCTCTGGAAACACCATATATTTT
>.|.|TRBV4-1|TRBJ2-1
CASSRTGSAGGRNEQFF
TGCGCCAGCAGCCGGACCGGGTCGGCAGGGGGGCGGAATGAGCAGTTCTTC
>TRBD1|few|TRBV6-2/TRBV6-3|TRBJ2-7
CASSYSRTGGIHEQYF
TGTGCCAGCAGTTATTCCAGGACAGGGGGCATCCACGAGCAGTACTTC
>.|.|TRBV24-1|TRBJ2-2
CATSEPDSNTGELFF
TGTGCCACCAGTGAGCCGGACAGCAACACCGGGGAGCTGTTTTTT
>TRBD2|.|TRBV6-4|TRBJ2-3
CASSDSAGSSTDTQYF
TGTGCCAGCAGTGACTCAGCGGGGTCCAGCACAGATACGCAGTATTTT
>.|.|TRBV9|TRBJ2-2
CASSVSPTGELFF
TGTGCCAGCAGCGTCTCCCCCACCGGGGAGCTGTTTTTT
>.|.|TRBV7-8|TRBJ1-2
CASSSRRADYGYTF
TGTGCCAGCAGCTCCCGCAGGGCCGACTATGGCTACACCTTC
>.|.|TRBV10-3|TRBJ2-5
CAISGGAISQETQYF
TGTGCCATCAGTGGTGGGGCCATATCTCAAGAGACCCAGTACTTC
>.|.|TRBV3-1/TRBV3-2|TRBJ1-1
CASSEDMNTEAFF
TGTGCCAGCAGCGAGGACATGAACACTGAAGCTTTCTTT
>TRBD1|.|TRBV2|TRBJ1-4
CATVPLDRGFEKLFF
TGTGCCACCGTTCCCCTGGACAGGGGTTTTGAAAAACTGTTTTTT
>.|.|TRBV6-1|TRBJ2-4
CASRATIAKNIQYF
TGTGCCAGCAGGGCGACAATAGCCAAAAACATTCAGTACTTC
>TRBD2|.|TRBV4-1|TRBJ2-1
CASSRRTSGSFSYNEQFF
TGCGCCAGCAGCCGAAGGACTAGCGGGAGTTTCTCCTACAATGAGCAGTTCTTC
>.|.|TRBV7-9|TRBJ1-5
CASSHAGNQPQHF
TGTGCCAGCAGCCATGCAGGGAATCAGCCCCAGCATTTT
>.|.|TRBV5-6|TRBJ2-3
CASSVYRTDTQYF
TGTGCCAGCAGCGTCTACAGAACAGATACGCAGTATTTT
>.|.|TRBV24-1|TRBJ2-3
CATSDFGVADTQYF
TGTGCCACCAGTGATTTCGGGGTGGCAGATACGCAGTATTTT
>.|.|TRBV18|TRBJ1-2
CASSAGEYGYTF
TGTGCCAGCTCAGCAGGGGAGTATGGCTACACCTTC
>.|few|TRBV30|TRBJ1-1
CAWSVTFNTEAFF
TGTGCCTGGAGTGTAACATTTAACACTGAAGCTTTCTTT
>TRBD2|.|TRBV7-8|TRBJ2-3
CASRVAGSDTQYF
TGTGCCAGCAGGGTAGCGGGATCCGATACGCAGTATTTT
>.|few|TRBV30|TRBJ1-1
CAWSSSGRQEAFF
TGTGCCTGGAGTTCTTCGGGGAGGCAAGAGGCTTTCTTT
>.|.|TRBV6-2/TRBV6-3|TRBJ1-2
CASSYSTGWSNYGYTF
TGTGCCAGCAGTTACTCTACAGGGTGGTCTAACTATGGCTACACCTTC
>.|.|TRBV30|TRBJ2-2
CAWRMFGTLTGELFF
TGTGCCTGGAGGATGTTCGGGACACTCACCGGGGAGCTGTTTTTT
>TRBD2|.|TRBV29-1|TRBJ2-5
CSVEVGSGGAFGEETQYF
TGCAGCGTTGAAGTCGGCAGCGGGGGGGCCTTCGGCGAAGAGACCCAGTACTTC
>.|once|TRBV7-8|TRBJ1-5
CASSLEGTRAGNQPQHF
TGTGCCAGCAGCTTAGAGGGAACGAGGGCGGGGAATCAGCCCCAGCATTTT
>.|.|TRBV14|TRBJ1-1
CASSQNSPWNTEAFF
TGTGCCAGCAGCCAAAATAGTCCTTGGAACACTGAAGCTTTCTTT
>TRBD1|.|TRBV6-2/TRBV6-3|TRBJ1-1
CASSYPVPGQGWTEAFF
TGTGCCAGCAGTTACCCGGTCCCGGGACAGGGGTGGACTGAAGCTTTCTTT
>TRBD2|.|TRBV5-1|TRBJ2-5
CASSLAVGRGSQETQYF
TGCGCCAGCAGCTTGGCGGTAGGGCGGGGGTCACAAGAGACCCAGTACTTC
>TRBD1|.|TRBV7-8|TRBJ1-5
CASSLGRGLQPQHF
TGTGCCAGCAGCTTAGGCAGGGGGCTTCAGCCCCAGCATTTT
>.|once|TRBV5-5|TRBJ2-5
CASSLSGFFQETQYF
TGTGCCAGCAGCCTCTCAGGGTTTTTCCAAGAGACCCAGTACTTC
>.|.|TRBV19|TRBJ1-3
CASSKPGLPSSGNTIYF
TGTGCCAGTAGTAAACCGGGACTGCCGAGCTCTGGAAACACCATATATTTT
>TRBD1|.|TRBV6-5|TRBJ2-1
CASSSGTGVYNEQFF
TGTGCCAGCAGCTCCGGGACAGGGGTCTACAATGAGCAGTTCTTC
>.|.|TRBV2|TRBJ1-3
CASSPPLRSFSGNTIYF
TGTGCCAGCAGTCCCCCCCTTCGGAGTTTCTCTGGAAACACCATATATTTT
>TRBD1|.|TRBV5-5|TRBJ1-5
CASSLEGGGYQPQHF
TGTGCCAGCAGCTTGGAAGGGGGCGGGTATCAGCCCCAGCATTTT
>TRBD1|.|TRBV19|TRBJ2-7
CASSGQEGLYEQYF
TGTGCCAGTTCGGGACAGGAAGGACTCTACGAGCAGTACTTC
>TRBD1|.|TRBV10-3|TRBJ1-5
CAMGTGENNQPQHF
TGTGCCATGGGGACAGGGGAAAACAATCAGCCCCAGCATTTT
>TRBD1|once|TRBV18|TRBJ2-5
CASSPSTGSETQYF
TGTGCCAGCTCACCTTCGACAGGGTCGGAGACCCAGTACTTC
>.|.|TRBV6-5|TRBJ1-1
CASITPSGSEAFF
TGTGCCAGCATCACCCCCTCTGGCTCTGAAGCTTTCTTT
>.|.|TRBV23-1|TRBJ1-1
CASRPNQPDSMNTEAFF
TGCGCCAGCAGACCGAATCAACCGGACAGCATGAACACTGAAGCTTTCTTT
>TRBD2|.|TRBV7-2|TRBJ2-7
CASSPRGGVGEQYF
TGTGCCAGCAGCCCCCGCGGGGGGGTGGGCGAGCAGTACTTC
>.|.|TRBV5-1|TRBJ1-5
CASSLETGGNQPQHF
TGCGCCAGCAGCTTGGAGACAGGTGGCAATCAGCCCCAGCATTTT